One and the same sample provided the 27 T cell receptor beta chains below, sequenced in a study of cytomegalovirus exposure and HLA in healthy donors. The PCR contained 60 Vbeta and 13 Jbeta primers. TCRdb's table, derived via immunoSEQ multiplex PCR, lists solely in-frame clones and lacks some. This sample has over 50,000 clones, with 70% to 80% found just once. Sequencing used PBMCs. The receptors were gathered from a man aged 45-65 years in good health and CMV-seropositive.

The V call is TRBV10-2, the J call TRBJ1-1; TRBD1 is a possible D gene (5 bases). Germline V gives CDR1 WSHSY, CDR2 SAAADI. Trimming left V 0 bases short and J 4 bases short, with 9 bases between. The CDR3 extends over 14 amino acids. CDR3 bases: TGCGCCAGCAGTGAGTCGGGGGGGGGCACTGAAGCTTTCTTT. Its protein is CASSESGGGTEAFF.

The V call is TRBV5-6, the J call TRBJ1-1, with 9 nucleotides matching TRBD1. V shed 0 bases and J 5 bases; nucleotides not matched to a gene: 5. In germline, CDR1 is SGHDT, CDR2 YYEEEE. CDR3 length: 15 residues. CDR3 coding DNA: TGTGCCAGCAGCTTGGGACAGGGGGTTAGGACTGAAGCTTTCTTT. It codes for CASSLGQGVRTEAFF.

The chain joins TRBV9 to TRBJ2-5, with 14 positions matching TRBD2. Trimming at V came to 5 bases and at J to 4 bases, leaving 4 bases not matched to a gene. CDR3 length: 15 amino acids. Germline-derived CDR1 and CDR2 are SGDLS and YYNGEE. The CDR3 nucleotides are TGTGCCAGCAGTGGGACTAGCGGGAGTAGAGAGACCCAGTACTTC. Protein product: CASSGTSGSRETQYF.

The rearrangement joins TRBV4-1 to TRBJ2-2, with a weak D call TRBD2 (6 bases). The length of the CDR3 is 15 residues. Trimming stripped 2 bases from V and 6 bases from J, with 13 bases between. Germline V gene sequence: CDR1 MGHRA, CDR2 YSYEKL. The CDR3 region is CASSQSTSISGELFF. CDR3 nucleotide sequence: TGCGCCAGCAGCCAATCCACTAGCATCTCCGGGGAGCTGTTTTTT.

For the CDR3, the DNA is TGTGCCAGCAGCTTAGATCGGAGGCTTCGGGAGACCCAGTACTTC. It translates to CASSLDRRLRETQYF. This chain joins TRBV7-6 and TRBJ2-5; D may be TRBD2 (5 bases). Deletions cut 1 base from V and 5 bases from J, with 14 bases between. This CDR3 has 15 residues. CDR1 SGHVS and CDR2 FNYEAQ come from the germline V gene.

This chain uses TRBV7-9 with TRBJ1-3; the D is unclear. The V and J ends lost 1 base and 0 bases respectively, with 7 bases between them. This CDR3 has 15 residues. The germline V gene has CDR1 SEHNR and CDR2 FQNEAQ (reference sequence). In DNA, the CDR3 is TGTGCCAGCAGCTTAGACGCCAGCTCTGGAAACACCATATATTTT. As protein: CASSLDASSGNTIYF.

The V and J genes are TRBV28 and TRBJ2-1; D may be TRBD2 (6 bases). V shed 5 bases and J shed 2 bases, with 19 bases lying between them. The CDR3 has 17 residues. CDR1 is MDHEN, CDR2 SYDVKM, per germline. This CDR3 reads CASSTTRPPGPYNEQFF. DNA for the CDR3: TGTGCCAGCAGTACGACTAGACCGCCTGGCCCCTACAATGAGCAGTTCTTC.

This rearrangement joins TRBV5-1 to TRBJ2-7; no clear D. V lost 1 base to trimming and J lost 1 base, with 9 bases between them. This CDR3 contains 14 residues. Looked up from germline, CDR1 is SGHRS and CDR2 is YFSETQ. The CDR3 region is CASSLWYSSYEQYF. The CDR3 DNA is TGCGCCAGCAGCTTGTGGTACAGTTCCTACGAGCAGTACTTC.

The CDR3 region has the DNA TGTGCCAGCATCGAAAGTTTGACAGGGGAACAGCCCCAGCATTTT. Its translation: CASIESLTGEQPQHF. The chain couples TRBV2 to TRBJ1-5; 8 bases agree with TRBD1. V gave up 7 bases and J gave up 7 bases; unmatched junction bases: 12. Per germline, CDR1 SNHLY and CDR2 FYNNEI. The CDR3 extends over 15 amino acids.

The CDR3 nucleotides read TGTGCCAGCAGCTTAACTAGCGGTACCTACGAGCAGTACTTC. It encodes CASSLTSGTYEQYF. The rearrangement links TRBV7-8 to TRBJ2-7; TRBD2 aligns across 8 bases. Looked up from germline, CDR1 is SGHVS and CDR2 is FQNEAQ. CDR3 length: 14 amino acids. V shed 2 bases, J shed 2 bases, and the junction held 2 bases outside the gene matches.

This clone showed up just a few times. The chain couples TRBV7-2 to TRBJ2-3; a weak D match, TRBD2 (6 bases). The V end was cut by 3 bases, the J end by 8 bases, with 9 bases between. The CDR3 totals 12 residues. The germline CDR1 and CDR2 sequences are SGHTA and FQGNSA. The CDR3 DNA is TGTGCCAGCAGCTTGCGGGATGGTACGCAGTATTTT. Amino acid sequence: CASSLRDGTQYF.

V usage is TRBV28 and J usage is TRBJ2-7; 7 bases map to TRBD1. The CDR3 is 14 amino acids. Trimming removed 9 bases from V and 5 bases from J; junction bases left unmatched: 13. The germline V gene has CDR1 MDHEN and CDR2 SYDVKM. CDR3 region: CASKTGQRYNEQYF. In DNA, the CDR3 is TGTGCCAGTAAGACAGGGCAGAGATATAACGAGCAGTACTTC. The entire variable domain, with the rest obtained from reference TRBV28 and TRBJ2-7, is as follows: DVKVTQSSRYLVKRTGEKVFLECVQDMDHENMFWYRQDPGLGLRLIYFSYDVKMKEKGDIPEGYSVSREKKERFSLILESASTNQTSMYLCASKTGQRYNEQYFGPGTRLTVT.

In its sample, this clone was seen a few times. This chain uses TRBV11-2 with TRBJ2-2, with TRBD1 identical over 9 bases. The trim removed 2 bases at V and 4 bases at J, leaving 2 bases unmatched. The CDR3 consists of 15 residues. Per the germline V gene, CDR1 is SGHAT and CDR2 is FQNNGV. The CDR3 loop is CASSLWDRATGELFF. CDR3 nucleotides: TGTGCCAGCAGCTTATGGGACAGGGCCACCGGGGAGCTGTTTTTT. The full variable domain, completed using reference TRBV11-2 and TRBJ2-2, is EAGVAQSPRYKIIEKRQSVAFWCNPISGHATLYWYQQILGQGPKLLIQFQNNGVVDDSQLPKDRFSAERLKGVDSTLKIQPAKLEDSAVYLCASSLWDRATGELFFGEGSRLTVL.

As for this clone: At one of its ends the junction is not consistent with the germline gene, which may arise from a read error. The rearrangement uses TRBV4-1 and TRBJ1-3, with unresolved D. Germline CDR1 is MGHRA and CDR2 is YSYEKL. The CDR3 has 14 residues. The CDR3 sequence: CAGSQEVTGNTIYF. CDR3 DNA sequence: TGCGCCGGCAGCCAAGAGGTTACAGGAAACACCATATATTTT.

V and J are TRBV30 and TRBJ1-2, with D possibly TRBD1 on 5 matching bases. The CDR3 covers 14 residues. Germline CDR1 and CDR2: GTSNPN and SVGIG (reference sequence). The ends were cut back, 1 base at V and 0 bases at J, with 9 bases in the middle. The CDR3 DNA follows: TGTGCCTGGAGTGAGGGGATTACTAACTATGGCTACACCTTC. Its translation is CAWSEGITNYGYTF. The whole variable domain, remainder taken from reference TRBV30 and TRBJ1-2, is SQTIHQWPATLVQPVGSPLSLECTVEGTSNPNLYWYRQAAGRGLQLLFYSVGIGQISSEVPQNLSASRPQDRQFILSSKKLLLSDSGFYLCAWSEGITNYGYTFGSGTRLTVV.

This chain links TRBV14 with TRBJ2-1; 12 bases map to TRBD2. The CDR3 runs to 17 residues. Germline CDR1 and CDR2: SGHDN and FVKESK. J was trimmed by 8 bases and V by 3 bases; bases with no gene match: 11. CDR3: CASSQYVASGGADEQFF. In DNA, the CDR3 is TGTGCCAGCAGCCAGTACGTTGCTAGCGGGGGGGCCGATGAGCAGTTCTTC.

J is TRBJ2-5 and V is TRBV5-4; 8 bases align to TRBD1. From germline, CDR1 is SGHNT and CDR2 YYREEE (reference sequence). The CDR3 sequence is 13 residues long. The trim removed 4 bases at V and 6 bases at J, leaving 5 bases unmatched. CDR3 DNA: TGTGCCAGCAGCCCCGACAGGGGCAAGACCCAGTACTTC. The encoded protein is CASSPDRGKTQYF.

This clone was counted a few times. The chain links TRBV5-1 to TRBJ2-3; no firm D call. V lost 0 bases, J lost 3 bases, and 8 bases lay in between. CDR1 is SGHRS, CDR2 YFSETQ, per germline. The CDR3 totals 14 residues. The CDR3 region is CASSLDPATDTQYF. CDR3 in DNA: TGCGCCAGCAGCTTGGATCCAGCGACAGATACGCAGTATTTT. The whole variable domain, remainder taken from reference TRBV5-1 and TRBJ2-3, is KAGVTQTPRYLIKTRGQQVTLSCSPISGHRSVSWYQQTPGQGLQFLFEYFSETQRNKGNFPGRFSGRQFSNSRSEMNVSTLELGDSALYLCASSLDPATDTQYFGPGTRLTVL.

This clone was seen a handful of times. The rearrangement joins TRBV5-1 to TRBJ1-4; 7 bases map to TRBD1. The V gene end was trimmed by 2 bases and the J gene end by 3 bases; junction bases not matched to a gene: 1. CDR3 size: 14 residues. Per the germline V gene, CDR1 is SGHRS and CDR2 is YFSETQ. Here the CDR3 reads CASSFQGANEKLFF. DNA for the CDR3: TGCGCCAGCAGCTTTCAGGGGGCTAATGAAAAACTGTTTTTT.

The chain uses TRBV19 and TRBJ1-6; 8 positions agree with TRBD1. CDR1 LNHDA and CDR2 SQIVND come from the germline V gene (reference sequence). There are 16 residues in the CDR3. J lost 3 bases, V lost 3 bases, and 4 bases had no gene match. The CDR3 sequence: CASSIQGASYNSPLHF. CDR3 DNA sequence: TGTGCCAGTAGTATCCAGGGGGCCAGCTATAATTCACCCCTCCACTTT.

V gene TRBV27 combines with J gene TRBJ1-5; 8 bases match TRBD1. This CDR3 spans 15 amino acids. Germline-derived CDR1 and CDR2 are MNHEY and SMNVEV (reference sequence). J was trimmed by 5 bases and V by 0 bases; bases with no gene match: 3. The DNA of the CDR3 is TGTGCCAGCAGTTTATCATGGGGACAGGATCAGCCCCAGCATTTT. Translation gives CASSLSWGQDQPQHF.

The genes are TRBV5-1 and TRBJ1-2, with 7 positions matching TRBD1. This CDR3 region has 13 residues. The germline V gene has CDR1 SGHRS and CDR2 YFSETQ. V trimming: 3 bases; J trimming: 8 bases; junction bases outside the gene matches: 7. The CDR3 DNA follows: TGCGCCAGCAGCTCACAGGGGCCGGGGGGCTACACCTTC. This encodes CASSSQGPGGYTF.

V and J are TRBV27 and TRBJ2-7; the D gene is possibly TRBD1 (5 bases). There are 15 residues in the CDR3. Germline assignment: CDR1 MNHEY and CDR2 SMNVEV (reference sequence). V gave up 3 bases and J gave up 6 bases, with 18 bases separating them. CDR3 DNA: TGTGCCAGCAGTTTTCGTCCAGGGCGGAATCGCGAGCAGTACTTC. Translation gives CASSFRPGRNREQYF.

The rearrangement links TRBV30 to TRBJ1-5, with 8 positions matching TRBD1. CDR3 length: 15 residues. The germline V gene has CDR1 GTSNPN and CDR2 SVGIG (reference sequence). V lost 4 bases, J lost 6 bases, and 11 bases stayed unmatched. The CDR3 coding sequence is TGTGCCTGGACAGGACAGGGCCTTCTGGGTCAGCCCCAGCATTTT. Translated, it gives CAWTGQGLLGQPQHF.

This chain joins TRBV6-5 and TRBJ2-7, with no clear D. Germline CDR1 and CDR2: MNHEY and SVGAGI. CDR3 length: 13 residues. V was shortened by 6 bases and J by 3 bases, with 12 bases between the two germline ends. The CDR3, as DNA: TGTGCCAGCAGGTCACGGCGAGGCTACGAGCAGTACTTC. This codes for CASRSRRGYEQYF.

The CDR3 DNA sequence: TGTGCCAGCAGCCGTCCACCACTCACAGATACGCAGTATTTT. Translating it yields CASSRPPLTDTQYF. The chain carries TRBV5-4 and TRBJ2-3; D is unresolved. V lost 4 bases and J 2 bases, leaving 11 bases between the germline ends. The CDR3 totals 14 residues. Germline V gene sequence: CDR1 SGHNT, CDR2 YYREEE (reference sequence). The whole variable domain, filled in from reference TRBV5-4 and TRBJ2-3, reads ETGVTQSPTHLIKTRGQQVTLRCSSQSGHNTVSWYQQALGQGPQFIFQYYREEENGRGNFPPRFSGLQFPNYSSELNVNALELDDSALYLCASSRPPLTDTQYFGPGTRLTVL.

This chain uses TRBV27 with TRBJ1-5; a weak D match, TRBD1 (6 bases). CDR3 length: 14 residues. V was cut by 6 bases and J by 7 bases, with 16 bases left in between. Germline CDR1 and CDR2: MNHEY and SMNVEV (reference sequence). The CDR3 here is CASSPGDSGQPQHF. The DNA for the CDR3 is TGTGCCAGCAGCCCAGGGGATTCGGGCCAGCCCCAGCATTTT.